This section outlines one T cell receptor (beta chain) sequence together with its context. The V gene lost 2 bases and the J gene lost 2 bases, with 14 bases spanning the gap. The CDR3 has 16 residues. From blood CD8+ and CD4+ T cells, the TCR beta chain was sequenced. Isolation of CD8+ and CD4+ T cells was performed negatively, whereas enrichment of TEMRA cells was done by FACS. Reverse transcription of about 0.45 to 1 ug RNA was performed with random hexamers. TCRdb re-derived calls from the immunoSEQ multiplex PCR reads in MiXCR, one entry per CDR3 protein. Of some 190,000 distinct CDR3 sequences in the sample, about 95% were seen once. These data belong to a study of CD8 T cells in Susac syndrome.

The V gene is TRBV12-3 or TRBV12-4, the J gene TRBJ2-3; unclear D gene. This sequence originates from a human donor in good health. The sequenced sample was CD4+ T cells from PBMCs. The CDR3 region has the DNA TGTGCCAGCAGTTTACCCCAGACCCATGTCACAGATACGCAGTATTTT. It encodes CASSLPQTHVTDTQYF.